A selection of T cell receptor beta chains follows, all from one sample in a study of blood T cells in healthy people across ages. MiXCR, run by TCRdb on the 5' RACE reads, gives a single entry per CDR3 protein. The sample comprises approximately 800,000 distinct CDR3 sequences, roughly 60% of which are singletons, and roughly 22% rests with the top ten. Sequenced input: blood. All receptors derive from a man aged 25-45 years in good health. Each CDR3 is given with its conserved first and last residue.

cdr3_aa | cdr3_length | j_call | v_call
CAISEAGGRKETQYF | 15 | TRBJ2-5 | TRBV10-3
CSARLMGQRYEQYF | 14 | TRBJ2-7 | TRBV20-1
CSVEDHWGTDYEQYF | 15 | TRBJ2-7 | TRBV29-1
CSARDSQIATNEKLFF | 16 | TRBJ1-4 | TRBV20-1
CASSMGRYYEQYF | 13 | TRBJ2-7 | TRBV13
CSAPGTGSSYEQYF | 14 | TRBJ2-7 | TRBV20-1
CASSLGRKNQPQHF | 14 | TRBJ1-5 | TRBV2
CASSFRGQSSYNEQYF | 16 | - | TRBV14
CASRQTPQKNEQYF | 14 | TRBJ2-7 | TRBV7-2
CASSLFGSGANVLTF | 15 | TRBJ2-6 | TRBV11-2
CSAPRGGSGANVLTF | 15 | TRBJ2-6 | TRBV20-1
CSVEGGGGYTF | 11 | TRBJ1-2 | TRBV29-1
CASSGTTSTDTQYF | 14 | TRBJ2-3 | TRBV6-1
CASSPRDGPGYTF | 13 | TRBJ1-2 | TRBV12-3/TRBV12-4
CSAVGRRASGADTQYF | 16 | TRBJ2-3 | TRBV20-1
CASSLGRTGGRQTQYF | 16 | - | TRBV7-2
CSVPPPWRGGPPKETQYF | 18 | TRBJ2-5 | TRBV20-1
CASIRASGGTYNEQFF | 16 | TRBJ2-1 | TRBV7-9
CASSEGVRMGEQYF | 14 | - | TRBV18
CASSPERDPEGYTQYF | 16 | TRBJ2-3 | TRBV7-9
CASSPGRGQGAGSGGYTF | 18 | TRBJ1-2 | TRBV7-2
CASLADAYNEQFF | 13 | TRBJ2-1 | TRBV6-6
CASSPRGGPKRGDTQYF | 17 | TRBJ2-3 | TRBV4-2
CASSSQGRTEAFF | 13 | TRBJ1-1 | TRBV11-1
CASSNRLAGAGETQYF | 16 | TRBJ2-5 | TRBV4-1
CSVVGTEGTQYF | 12 | TRBJ2-5 | TRBV29-1
CASSLAGKPLHF | 12 | TRBJ1-6 | TRBV28
CVSSQDMQGAGFTDTQYF | 18 | TRBJ2-3 | TRBV4-2
CASNPVRAGANVLTF | 15 | TRBJ2-6 | TRBV19
CASSLVGGQETQYF | 14 | TRBJ2-5 | TRBV7-9
CASSYFLGGYTF | 12 | TRBJ1-2 | TRBV6-2/TRBV6-3
CSAPRGEPFLGDTQYF | 16 | TRBJ2-3 | TRBV29-1
CASSYGWNQPQHF | 13 | TRBJ1-5 | TRBV6-2/TRBV6-3
CASSTPLTGGRTGELFF | 17 | TRBJ2-2 | TRBV9
CASTQGTTYGYTF | 13 | TRBJ1-2 | TRBV25-1
CASSLAFLGGSGANVLTF | 18 | TRBJ2-6 | TRBV5-1
CASSSGPGQGGSYEQYF | 17 | TRBJ2-7 | TRBV7-6
CASSQERSNTYEQYF | 15 | TRBJ2-7 | TRBV4-3
CASSFLVGTDTQYF | 14 | TRBJ2-3 | TRBV7-2
CASSYGEFYNEQFF | 14 | TRBJ2-1 | TRBV6-5
CASNPAFLTNYGYTF | 15 | TRBJ1-2 | TRBV28